This T cell receptor beta chain was observed in a study of blood T cell repertoires in COVID-19. Study summary: T cells, B-cell-depleted T cells, or PBMCs provided the cDNA or gDNA that served as material.

Original methodology: Researchers report that nucleated cell counts were estimated from reference gene primer amplification. The method was immunoSEQ multiplex PCR; TCRdb's version includes in-frame clones alone and lacks a portion of them. V and J calls and clone size are those listed in that table; D and trimming were worked out from the DNA. The sample records 150,000 to 200,000 clones, under 90% being singletons. V shed 3 bases and J shed 1 base, with 6 bases lying between them. Germline CDR1 reads MGHDK; CDR2 reads SYGVNS. The length of the CDR3 is 13 residues. This sequence joins TRBV25-1 and TRBJ1-2; D unresolved. The material sequenced was peripheral blood. The receptor comes from an elderly woman with acute or convalescent COVID-19. CDR3 in DNA: TGTGCCAGCAGTGAGCCGGGTAACTATGGCTACACCTTC. Residues: CASSEPGNYGYTF.